A single sample gave rise to the 18 T cell receptor beta chains below, sequenced in a study of T cell responses to AZD1222 COVID-19 vaccine. The repertoire was sequenced with immunoSEQ multiplex PCR; TCRdb's copy has only in-frame clones and lacks some. The data hold roughly 140,000 clones, with roughly 89% observed a single time. Sequences were derived from peripheral blood, sampled on day 0 of AZD1222 vaccination. The receptors were gathered from an adult in good health.

The chain is built from TRBV21-1 and TRBJ1-5; the table's D call, TRBD1, has no DNA check behind it. TRBV21-1 is a pseudogene locus. This CDR3 comprises 16 residues. CDR3 loop: CATRRPSGGWNQPQHF. The CDR3 DNA follows: TGTGCCACCCGCAGGCCGTCAGGGGGCTGGAATCAGCCCCAGCATTTT.

The chain uses TRBV21-1 and TRBJ2-3; the D call TRBD2 from the table was never checked on the DNA. TRBV21-1 is recorded as a pseudogene. CDR3 length: 16 amino acids. CDR3 coding DNA: TGTGCCAGCAAGGCCCTAGCGGGAGGGCCATCGGATACGCAGTATTTT. It codes for CASKALAGGPSDTQYF.

The chain combines TRBV7-8 with TRBJ2-3; TRBD2 matches 11 bases. The CDR3 runs to 16 residues. J gave up 3 bases and V 5 bases, and 7 bases lay outside the gene matches. Germline V gene lookup returns CDR1 SGHVS and CDR2 FQNEAQ. The CDR3 coding sequence is TGTGCCAGCAGCCTTTTAGTAGCGGGGGGGACAGATACGCAGTATTTT. It translates to CASSLLVAGGTDTQYF. The variable domain in full, with the rest retrieved from reference TRBV7-8 and TRBJ2-3, is GAGVSQSPRYKVAKRGQDVALRCDPISGHVSLFWYQQALGQGPEFLTYFQNEAQLDKSGLPSDRFFAERPEGSVSTLKIQRTQQEDSAVYLCASSLLVAGGTDTQYFGPGTRLTVL.

This chain links TRBV3-1 (or the pseudogene TRBV3-2) with TRBJ2-1; no definite D call. V was clipped by 0 bases and J by 9 bases, with 18 bases between them. This CDR3 contains 16 residues. Germline values: CDR1 LGHDT, CDR2 YNNKEL (reference sequence). CDR3 residues: CASSQERDLGPGEQFF. CDR3 DNA: TGTGCCAGCAGCCAAGAAAGAGACTTAGGTCCCGGTGAGCAGTTCTTC.

V and J are TRBV4-3 and TRBJ2-6; a possible D gene is TRBD1 (6 bases). Germline V lookup: CDR1 LGHNA, CDR2 YSLEER. The CDR3 is made up of 18 amino acids. V was trimmed by 4 bases and J by 0 bases, leaving 16 bases between them. As DNA, the CDR3 is TGCGCCAGCAGCCCAAAGCCAGGGGCTGGCTCTGGGGCCAACGTCCTGACTTTC. It yields the protein CASSPKPGAGSGANVLTF.

This sequence joins TRBV5-5 and TRBJ2-1, with D tentatively TRBD2 (5 bases). The V gene lost 1 base and the J gene lost 8 bases, with 16 bases spanning the gap. Germline V CDR1 and CDR2: SGHKS, YYEKEE (reference sequence). The CDR3 totals 15 residues. The CDR3 loop reads CASSLLSTPGYEQFF. In DNA, the CDR3 is TGTGCCAGCAGCTTGTTGTCTACCCCGGGATATGAGCAGTTCTTC.

The chain uses TRBV4-3 and TRBJ2-3; a weak D match, TRBD1 (6 bases). The CDR3 extends over 14 amino acids. Germline V gives CDR1 LGHNA, CDR2 YSLEER. Trimming took off 4 bases at V and 5 bases at J, with 13 bases between the two ends. CDR3 region: CASSPTGMRDTQYF. The DNA for the CDR3 is TGCGCCAGCAGCCCGACAGGAATGAGAGATACGCAGTATTTT.

DNA for the CDR3: TGTGCCAGCAGACCAGGGATCTACTCTGGAAACACCATATATTTT. Encoded protein: CASRPGIYSGNTIYF. The gene calls are TRBV6-5 and TRBJ1-3; D perhaps matches TRBD1 (5 bases). Germline values: CDR1 MNHEY, CDR2 SVGAGI. Deletions cut 6 bases from V and 0 bases from J, with 12 bases between. The CDR3 sequence is 15 residues long.

The rearrangement links TRBV4-1 to TRBJ2-1, with 7 bases that match TRBD2. V dropped 7 bases and J dropped 7; count of bases not matched to a gene: 16. Germline CDR1 reads MGHRA; CDR2 reads YSYEKL. The CDR3 sequence is 16 residues long. The CDR3 DNA is TGCGCCAGCACCCTAGAGGGCGGGAGACGGGGGAATGAGCAGTTCTTC. Amino acids: CASTLEGGRRGNEQFF.

The chain joins TRBV29-1 to TRBJ1-5, with D perhaps TRBD1 (5 bases). In germline, CDR1 is SQVTM, CDR2 ANQGSEA. Trimming took 5 bases from V and 4 from J, leaving 18 bases between them. The CDR3 covers 15 residues. CDR3 in DNA: TGCAGCGTTATGTTTGGGGCAGGAGGTAATCAGCCCCAGCATTTT. It specifies CSVMFGAGGNQPQHF.

The gene calls are TRBV4-2 and TRBJ2-3; weak D call: TRBD2 (6 bases). CDR1 is LGHNA, CDR2 YNFKEQ, per germline. V lost 2 bases to trimming and J lost 1 base, with 13 bases between them. This CDR3 comprises 16 residues. CDR3 sequence: CASSQNKASGTDTQYF. In nucleotides, the CDR3 is TGTGCCAGCAGCCAAAATAAGGCTAGCGGCACAGATACGCAGTATTTT.

V is TRBV28 and J is TRBJ2-1, with D unresolved. Trimming stripped 5 bases from V and 7 bases from J, with 18 bases between. The V gene's germline CDR1 is MDHEN and CDR2 SYDVKM. The length of the CDR3 is 15 residues. The CDR3 is CASSPPSPEWNEQFF. CDR3 DNA sequence: TGTGCCAGCAGTCCACCCTCGCCCGAGTGGAATGAGCAGTTCTTC.

The chain couples TRBV19 to TRBJ1-1, with 9 positions matching TRBD1. The CDR3 is 15 residues long. The V and J ends lost 3 bases and 6 bases, in that order; junction bases with no gene match: 8. Germline assignment: CDR1 LNHDA and CDR2 SQIVND (reference sequence). The CDR3 is CASSIPGQGHSEAFF. DNA of the CDR3: TGTGCCAGTAGTATTCCGGGACAGGGTCATTCTGAAGCTTTCTTT.

The chain is built from TRBV14 and TRBJ2-7; D gene ambiguous. Trimming stripped 1 base from V and 0 bases from J, with 10 bases between. This CDR3 region has 15 residues. CDR1 and CDR2 from the germline V gene are SGHDN and FVKESK. The CDR3 DNA sequence: TGTGCCAGCAGCCAAGGAGGTTTTAGCTCCTACGAGCAGTACTTC. Translation gives CASSQGGFSSYEQYF.

The count of this clone is one. The chain links TRBV28 to TRBJ2-1; D is possibly TRBD1 (5 bases). The V end was cut by 7 bases, the J end by 5 bases, with 18 bases between. The CDR3 has 15 residues. Germline CDR1 MDHEN, CDR2 SYDVKM. The DNA of the CDR3 is TGTGCCAGCACCACTCCGACAGTCTTTAACAATGAGCAGTTCTTC. Translated, it gives CASTTPTVFNNEQFF.

The gene calls are TRBV7-9 and TRBJ2-1; the match to TRBD2 covers 13 bases. Germline values: CDR1 SEHNR, CDR2 FQNEAQ (reference sequence). The CDR3 covers 18 residues. With 6 bases clipped from V and 0 bases from J, the junction kept 8 bases outside the gene matches. This CDR3 reads CASSYGTSGASSYNEQFF. In nucleotides, the CDR3 is TGTGCCAGCAGTTACGGGACTAGCGGGGCCAGCTCCTACAATGAGCAGTTCTTC.

The chain is built from TRBV12-3 or TRBV12-4 and TRBJ2-1; TRBD2 is a possible D gene (5 bases). With 8 bases removed from V and 10 bases from J, the gap between germline ends came to 18 bases. This CDR3 is built from 13 residues. CDR3 DNA sequence: TGTGCCAGCTCCGGCCCCCTAGCCACGGAGCAGTTCTTC. It is translated as CASSGPLATEQFF.

This clone has just one count. This chain joins TRBV7-2 and TRBJ1-3; 7 nucleotides agree with TRBD1. Germline CDR1 is SGHTA and CDR2 is FQGNSA. J gave up 5 bases and V 1 base, and 5 bases lay outside the gene matches. This CDR3 contains 15 residues. In DNA form, the CDR3 reads TGTGCCAGCAGCTTAGGGACAGGCGGCAGAAACACCATATATTTT. As protein: CASSLGTGGRNTIYF.